This TCR beta chain was identified in a study of blood T cell dynamics during melanoma immunotherapy. A fixed DNA input of around 0.35 ug was used per bulk PBMC sample. The protocol was immunoSEQ multiplex PCR, while the TCRdb copy is restricted to in-frame clones and leaves out a portion. The data show 15,000 or so clones, 80% to 95% seen once. The time point: week 3, after first cycle of checkpoint inhibitor. Per the germline V gene, CDR1 is MDHEN and CDR2 is SYDVKM. Trimming took 6 bases from V and 6 from J, leaving 12 bases between them. The CDR3 totals 12 residues. The chain links TRBV28 to TRBJ2-7; possible D gene TRBD2, 5 bases. Sequences were derived from blood, sampled from a patient treated with checkpoint blockade. This receptor was taken from a human donor with melanoma. The CDR3 sequence is CASRPGWGEQYF. CDR3 bases: TGTGCCAGCAGACCGGGATGGGGCGAGCAGTACTTC.